This T cell receptor beta chain was profiled in a study of blood T cell repertoires in COVID-19. Overall study context: From T cells, B-cell-depleted T cells, or PBMCs came the material, which was cDNA or gDNA.

Sequencing used immunoSEQ multiplex PCR; TCRdb keeps in-frame clones, though not all of them. The sample carries some 130,000 clones, 79% recorded once. The V and J ends lost 1 base and 6 bases, in that order; junction bases with no gene match: 8. Germline V CDR1 and CDR2: SGHTA, FQGNSA. CDR3 length: 16 residues. This TCR was sampled from a woman of 80 years or more with acute or convalescent COVID-19. The chain recombines TRBV7-2 with TRBJ2-3; 9 nucleotides align to TRBD2. Sequenced sample: peripheral blood. The CDR3 DNA reads TGTGCCAGCAGCTTAGGCTCCAGCGGGGGGTGGGATACGCAGTATTTT. Amino acid sequence: CASSLGSSGGWDTQYF.